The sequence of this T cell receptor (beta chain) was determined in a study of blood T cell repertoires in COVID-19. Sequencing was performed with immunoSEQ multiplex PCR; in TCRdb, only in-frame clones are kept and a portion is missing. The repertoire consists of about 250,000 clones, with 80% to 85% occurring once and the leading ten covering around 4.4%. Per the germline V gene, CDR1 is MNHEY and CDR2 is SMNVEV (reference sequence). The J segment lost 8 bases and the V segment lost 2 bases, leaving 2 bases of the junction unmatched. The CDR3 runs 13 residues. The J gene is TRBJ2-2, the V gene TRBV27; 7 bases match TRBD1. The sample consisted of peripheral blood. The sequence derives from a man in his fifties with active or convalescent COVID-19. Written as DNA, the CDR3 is TGTGCCAGCAGTTTACAGGGGGTGGGGGAGCTGTTTTTT. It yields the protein CASSLQGVGELFF.